The source of this T cell receptor beta chain is a study of blood T cell repertoires in COVID-19 (dated by TCRdb to about 2020). Looking at the study overall: Collaborator samples came from the United States, Italy and Spain and covered acute and convalescent phases of COVID-19. The samples were drawn from two sources: the first 160 participants of the ongoing ImmuneRACE study, and 1,000 to 1,500 subjects contributed by 6 global collaborators. The sample metadata nearly always contained a de-identified subject ID, COVID-19 status, age in years and sex. The material from the prospective study consisted of cDNA or gDNA derived from T cells, B-cell-depleted T cells, or PBMCs. The repertoires were released in a freely available public database meant as a resource for research on the immune response to SARS-CoV-2. Deeply sampled blood TCRbeta repertoires from subjects exposed to, actively infected with, or recovered from COVID-19 were included in the dataset. HLA class I and class II types, where available, came from metadata supplied by the sample provider rather than from assay-based typing.

TCRbeta CDR3 regions were amplified from genomic DNA by means of the immunoSEQ Assay, a bias-controlled multiplex PCR. As for the original processing: The number of nucleated cells in each sample was estimated by amplification of reference gene primers within the assay. Sequence reads were collapsed and filtered to measure the absolute abundance of every unique TCRbeta CDR3 rearrangement. For each sample, productive Simpson clonality was calculated by taking the square root of Simpson's diversity index across productive rearrangements. As stored in TCRdb, this immuneACCESS dataset retains in-frame rearrangements with V and J assigned. A fraction of the clones does not appear; measured against another copy, unresolved V genes explain less than half of the discrepancy, and the remainder lacks a known reason. The V and J calls and the clone size are those of that table, but D and trimming were determined from the DNA. In all, the sample holds 110,000 or so clones, and around 85% of those were seen once. The top ten hold 3% to 5% of the sample.

Points on this clone: Its cognate antigen has yet to be identified. It has no much larger one-base neighbor in the sample; base qualities were not kept.

V is pruned by 3 bases and J by 2 bases, leaving 8 bases of the junction without a gene match. The CDR3 runs 15 residues from the cysteine to the phenylalanine. Only the CDR3 portion is preserved as DNA: 45 bases, with reading frame beginning at the first base. In the germline V gene (reference sequence), CDR1 corresponds to DFQATT and CDR2 to SNEGSKA. The full study reports these points: Clinical and demographic metadata were provided uncurated, with the amount varying by source and participant.

The collaborating institutions used their own protocols to collect whole blood in K2EDTA tubes. Collaborator samples were shipped for TCRbeta analysis as frozen whole blood, isolated PBMCs, or DNA extracted from either sample type. What was sequenced was peripheral blood. The chain is made from TRBV20-1 and TRBJ2-3, with TRBD2 identical over 7 junction bases. This TCR was sampled from a man in his sixties with acute or convalescent COVID-19. In nucleotide form, the sequence is TGCAGTGCTAGTCGTACTAGCGACCTCACAGATACGCAGTATTTT. Its amino acids are CSASRTSDLTDTQYF.